A selection of T cell receptor beta chains follows, all from one sample in a study of shared clonotypes between healthy human individuals. Sequencing was performed with immunoSEQ multiplex PCR; in TCRdb, only in-frame clones are kept and a portion is missing. The sample has approximately 330,000 clones; 73% are singletons. Sequencing used memory CD4+ T cells sorted from blood. All receptors derive from a man aged 30 to 39 in good health. Both conserved end residues are part of each CDR3. A D gene is named only where the DNA matches it firmly. Clone size, where shown, is once, few, many, or a class for clones that have expanded.

J: TRBJ1-1
D: -
size: -
V: TRBV27
DNA: TGTGCCAGCAGTTTAAAGGCTGACACTGAAGCTTTCTTT
CDR3: CASSLKADTEAFF

J: TRBJ2-3
D: -
size: -
V: TRBV5-1
DNA: TGCGCCAGCAGCTACTTGACCACTAGCACAGATACGCAGTATTTT
CDR3: CASSYLTTSTDTQYF

J: TRBJ2-7
D: -
size: -
V: TRBV18
DNA: TGTGCCAGCTCACCACAGGGGGACGTGGGTACCGAGCAGTACTTC
CDR3: CASSPQGDVGTEQYF

J: TRBJ2-3
D: -
size: -
V: TRBV7-2
DNA: TGTGCCAGCAGCTCCGAGACTCAAACTACGCAGTATTTT
CDR3: CASSSETQTTQYF

J: TRBJ2-3
D: -
size: -
V: TRBV5-4
DNA: TGTGCCAGCAGCGGACTGGCGGGAATGACAGATACGCAGTATTTT
CDR3: CASSGLAGMTDTQYF

J: TRBJ1-5
D: -
size: once
V: TRBV6-5
DNA: TGTGCCAGCTCAGGACAAGTCAATCAGCCCCAGCATTTT
CDR3: CASSGQVNQPQHF

J: TRBJ2-7
D: -
size: -
V: TRBV11-2
DNA: TGTGCCAGCAGCTTTTACGAGGGGTGGGAGCAGTACTTC
CDR3: CASSFYEGWEQYF

J: TRBJ1-1
D: -
size: -
V: TRBV19
DNA: TGTGCCAGTAGTATTGGCACACGGCAGGTAGGCGAAGCTTTCTTT
CDR3: CASSIGTRQVGEAFF

J: TRBJ1-2
D: TRBD1
size: -
V: TRBV11-3
DNA: TGTGCCAGCAGCCTGACAGGGAGCGGAGATGGCTACACCTTC
CDR3: CASSLTGSGDGYTF

J: TRBJ2-7
D: TRBD2
size: -
V: TRBV5-1
DNA: TGCGCCAGCTCCTTTGGCGGGAGTACTTACGAGCAGTACTTC
CDR3: CASSFGGSTYEQYF

J: TRBJ2-5
D: -
size: -
V: TRBV6-1
DNA: TGTGCCAGCACCCTACAGGGCCCGTACCAAGAGACCCAGTACTTC
CDR3: CASTLQGPYQETQYF

J: TRBJ1-5
D: -
size: -
V: TRBV18
DNA: TGTGCCAGCTCACCACCCCAAGGGAATCAGCCCCAGCATTTT
CDR3: CASSPPQGNQPQHF

J: TRBJ2-7
D: TRBD1
size: -
V: TRBV6-5
DNA: TGTGCCAGCAGTTACTCGAGCACAGGGGGCAACAAGCAGTACTTC
CDR3: CASSYSSTGGNKQYF

J: TRBJ2-1
D: -
size: -
V: TRBV28
DNA: TGTGCCAGCAGGAGTGGGGCCTACAATGAGCAGTTCTTC
CDR3: CASRSGAYNEQFF

J: TRBJ2-3
D: -
size: few
V: TRBV11-2
DNA: TGTGCCAGCAGCCCGACGGGATATAGCACAGATACGCAGTATTTT
CDR3: CASSPTGYSTDTQYF

J: TRBJ2-3
D: TRBD2
size: few
V: TRBV5-4
DNA: TGTGCCAGCAGTTCGAGGACTAGGAGCACAGATACGCAGTATTTT
CDR3: CASSSRTRSTDTQYF

J: TRBJ2-6
D: -
size: -
V: TRBV11-2
DNA: TGTGCCAGCAGCAACAGAGGCTCTGGGGCCAACGTCCTGACTTTC
CDR3: CASSNRGSGANVLTF

J: TRBJ1-5
D: -
size: -
V: TRBV7-9
DNA: TGTGCCAGCAGCTCCTCCGACCGGTATCAGCCCCAGCATTTT
CDR3: CASSSSDRYQPQHF

J: TRBJ2-3
D: -
size: -
V: TRBV5-1
DNA: TGCGCCAGCAGCTTGGACGCCGAAAGCACAGATACGCAGTATTTT
CDR3: CASSLDAESTDTQYF

J: TRBJ2-6
D: TRBD1
size: few
V: TRBV14
DNA: TGTGCCAGCAGCCTCCGGACAGGGGGCAACTCTGGGGCCAACGTCCTGACTTTC
CDR3: CASSLRTGGNSGANVLTF

J: TRBJ1-2
D: -
size: -
V: TRBV5-1
DNA: TGCGCCAGCAGCTTGGGGACACCGAACTATGGCTACACCTTC
CDR3: CASSLGTPNYGYTF

J: TRBJ2-7
D: TRBD2
size: -
V: TRBV6-1
DNA: TGTGCCAGCAGTGACCCCGGGAGGACGAGCGACGAGCAGTACTTC
CDR3: CASSDPGRTSDEQYF

J: TRBJ2-7
D: -
size: -
V: TRBV11-2
DNA: TGTGCCAGCAGCTTAGATCGATCGCGGATTAGGGAGCAGTACTTC
CDR3: CASSLDRSRIREQYF

J: TRBJ2-7
D: -
size: once
V: TRBV2
DNA: TGTGCCAGCTACTCCCCTGGGGGGTCCTACGAGCAGTACTTC
CDR3: CASYSPGGSYEQYF

J: TRBJ2-5
D: TRBD2
size: -
V: TRBV6-5
DNA: TGTGCCAGCAGTTACACGGGACTAGTTGGAGAGACCCAGTACTTC
CDR3: CASSYTGLVGETQYF

J: TRBJ2-2
D: TRBD2
size: few
V: TRBV7-3
DNA: TGTGCCAGCAGCTTAATGAGTCTAGCGGTCGGCGGGGAGCTGTTTTTT
CDR3: CASSLMSLAVGGELFF

J: TRBJ1-5
D: -
size: -
V: TRBV27
DNA: TGTGCCAGCAGTCCCCCCCCGGGGGGGAGGAATCAGCCCCAGCATTTT
CDR3: CASSPPPGGRNQPQHF